This T cell receptor (beta chain) originates from a study of cytomegalovirus exposure and HLA in healthy donors. Turning to the study itself: There were under 130 million unique TCR beta sequences, drawn from some 180 million T cells, in an earlier analysis.

The PCR had 60 Vbeta and 13 Jbeta primers. Libraries were prepared by immunoSEQ multiplex PCR; TCRdb keeps only in-frame clonotypes and omits some of them. The table includes about 150,000 clones, around 80% detected once. Whole-study findings and limits: The dataset shows that most TCR sequences were rare, while some public TCRs occurred in many donors. No immune exposure information besides CMV serostatus was available. Owing to their indistinguishability, certain V segments, notably TRBV6-2 and TRBV6-3, were excluded.

The CDR3 spans 16 residues. Germline-derived CDR1 and CDR2 are SGHTA and FQGNSA. Remarks on this clone: Its cognate antigen is unknown. At one of its ends the junction is not consistent with the germline gene, which may arise from a read error.

Material: PBMCs. The chain carries TRBV7-2 and TRBJ1-2; the D gene is possibly TRBD1 (5 bases). The source is a male donor in good health and CMV-seronegative. For the CDR3, the DNA is TGTGCCAGCAGTCGAGATGGGGCAAGTCGGAACTATGTCTACACCTTC. This encodes CASSRDGASRNYVYTF.